Listed below are T cell receptor beta chains from one sample, sequenced in a study of response to subunit inactivated influenza vaccine. TCRdb recomputed calls from the RT-PCR reads with MiXCR, one row per CDR3 protein. The sample carries around 650,000 distinct CDR3 sequences, around 14% recorded once. Specimen: PBMCs from blood, collected less than 13 days after vaccination. These receptors came from a man between 45 and 60 years old who received an inactivated influenza vaccine. Each CDR3 is given with its conserved first and last residue. D genes are given only for firm matches. Not all rows give a size; the values are once, few, many and, for expanded clones, a class.

abundance: NA
d_gene: NA
j_gene: TRBJ2-1
v_gene: TRBV19
CDR3nt: TGTGCCAGTAGTATATCCGGGGTGGGGCGCGGAGCCTACAATGAGCAGTTCTTC
CDR3aa: CASSISGVGRGAYNEQFF

abundance: NA
d_gene: TRBD2
j_gene: TRBJ2-7
v_gene: TRBV12-3/TRBV12-4
CDR3nt: TGTGCCAGCAGTCCTCCAAGACTAGCGGGAGCAAACTCCTACGAGCAGTACTTC
CDR3aa: CASSPPRLAGANSYEQYF

abundance: few
d_gene: NA
j_gene: TRBJ2-1
v_gene: TRBV12-3/TRBV12-4
CDR3nt: TGTGCCAGCAGTCCGCCCCCAGGGCTCGAGCAGTTCTTC
CDR3aa: CASSPPPGLEQFF

abundance: many
d_gene: NA
j_gene: TRBJ1-5
v_gene: TRBV4-1
CDR3nt: TGCGCCAGCAAAACAGGGTTCTATAGCAATCAGCCCCAGCATTTT
CDR3aa: CASKTGFYSNQPQHF

abundance: few
d_gene: NA
j_gene: TRBJ1-1
v_gene: TRBV18
CDR3nt: TGTGCCAGCTCACCTTCGGCTGTGAACACTGAAGCTTTCTTT
CDR3aa: CASSPSAVNTEAFF

abundance: few
d_gene: TRBD1
j_gene: TRBJ2-3
v_gene: TRBV29-1
CDR3nt: TGCAGCGTTCTTAACAGGGGAGCTAGCACAGATACGCAGTATTTT
CDR3aa: CSVLNRGASTDTQYF

abundance: few
d_gene: NA
j_gene: TRBJ1-4
v_gene: TRBV4-1
CDR3nt: TGCGCCAGCACGTTAGGTGGGGAGGCAACTAATGAAAAACTGTTTTTT
CDR3aa: CASTLGGEATNEKLFF

abundance: NA
d_gene: TRBD2
j_gene: TRBJ2-2
v_gene: TRBV20-1
CDR3nt: TGCAGTGCTAGATCTAGCGGGAGGCCCCTAGGGGGTCTGTTTTTT
CDR3aa: CSARSSGRPLGGLFF

abundance: NA
d_gene: TRBD2
j_gene: TRBJ2-1
v_gene: TRBV5-1
CDR3nt: TGCGCCAGCAGCCGGGAGACTAGCGGATATTACAATGAGCAGTTCTTC
CDR3aa: CASSRETSGYYNEQFF

abundance: NA
d_gene: NA
j_gene: TRBJ2-2
v_gene: TRBV4-1
CDR3nt: TGCGGCAGCAGCCCCCATTACAGGGACGGGGAGCTGTTTTTT
CDR3aa: CGSSPHYRDGELFF

abundance: NA
d_gene: TRBD1
j_gene: TRBJ2-7
v_gene: TRBV29-1
CDR3nt: TGCAGCGTTGAAACGACAGGGGGTTACGAGCAGTACTTC
CDR3aa: CSVETTGGYEQYF

abundance: NA
d_gene: NA
j_gene: TRBJ1-6
v_gene: TRBV7-2
CDR3nt: TGTGCCAGCAGCTTTCGGGACTCGGCCGTTTCACCCCTCCACTTT
CDR3aa: CASSFRDSAVSPLHF

abundance: few
d_gene: NA
j_gene: TRBJ2-6
v_gene: TRBV11-2
CDR3nt: TGTGCGGTTCTAACTCGGTCTGGGGCCAACGTCCTGACTTTC
CDR3aa: CAVLTRSGANVLTF

abundance: few
d_gene: NA
j_gene: TRBJ2-2
v_gene: TRBV7-3
CDR3nt: TGTGCCAGCAGCGTCGAAGGGGCCGGGGAGCTGTTTTTT
CDR3aa: CASSVEGAGELFF

abundance: few
d_gene: NA
j_gene: TRBJ1-1
v_gene: TRBV5-1
CDR3nt: TGCGCCAGCAGCATGTCTGACTCCCTTGACGGTGAAGCTTTCTTT
CDR3aa: CASSMSDSLDGEAFF

abundance: NA
d_gene: NA
j_gene: TRBJ2-6
v_gene: TRBV9
CDR3nt: TGTGCCAGCAGCGTCGGTCGCGGCCCCTCTGGGGCCAACGTCCTGACTTTC
CDR3aa: CASSVGRGPSGANVLTF

abundance: NA
d_gene: NA
j_gene: TRBJ2-7
v_gene: TRBV9
CDR3nt: TGTGCCAGCTCGAGAGGAGGGCTCTACGAGCAGTACTTC
CDR3aa: CASSRGGLYEQYF

abundance: NA
d_gene: NA
j_gene: TRBJ1-3
v_gene: TRBV6-2/TRBV6-3
CDR3nt: TGTGCCAGCAGTTACTCGCATGGATATGAGGCTGGAAACACCATATATTTT
CDR3aa: CASSYSHGYEAGNTIYF

abundance: NA
d_gene: NA
j_gene: TRBJ2-6
v_gene: TRBV20-1
CDR3nt: TGCAGTGCAAAGCTCCCAGGGGCTGGGGCCAACATCCTGACTTTC
CDR3aa: CSAKLPGAGANILTF

abundance: few
d_gene: NA
j_gene: TRBJ2-3
v_gene: TRBV4-2
CDR3nt: TGTGCCAGCAGCCAAGATGAGGGCAGGGGCCTTAGCACAGATACGCAGTATTTT
CDR3aa: CASSQDEGRGLSTDTQYF

abundance: many
d_gene: NA
j_gene: TRBJ2-1
v_gene: TRBV6-1
CDR3nt: TGTGCCAGCAGCCCGAATCCCGGGTCCTACAATGAGCAGTTCTTC
CDR3aa: CASSPNPGSYNEQFF

abundance: few
d_gene: NA
j_gene: TRBJ2-6
v_gene: TRBV12-3/TRBV12-4
CDR3nt: TGTGCCAGCAGCTGGACCTCTGGGGCCAACGTCCTGACTTTC
CDR3aa: CASSWTSGANVLTF

abundance: many
d_gene: TRBD2
j_gene: TRBJ2-5
v_gene: TRBV29-1
CDR3nt: TGCAGCGTTGGGTGGACTAGCGGGGGTGGAGAGACCCAGTACTTC
CDR3aa: CSVGWTSGGGETQYF

abundance: NA
d_gene: TRBD1
j_gene: TRBJ1-1
v_gene: TRBV7-9
CDR3nt: TGTGCCAGCAGCCCCAGGGGGCGAAGAGATACTGAAGCTTTCTTT
CDR3aa: CASSPRGRRDTEAFF

abundance: few
d_gene: TRBD2
j_gene: TRBJ2-1
v_gene: TRBV5-1
CDR3nt: TGCGCCAGCAGCTTGGATTTGAGCGGGAGGGCCAATGAGCAGTTCTTC
CDR3aa: CASSLDLSGRANEQFF

abundance: NA
d_gene: NA
j_gene: TRBJ1-3
v_gene: TRBV27
CDR3nt: TGTGCCAGCAGTTCCAGACTAGCTGGAAACACCATATATTTT
CDR3aa: CASSSRLAGNTIYF

abundance: NA
d_gene: NA
j_gene: TRBJ2-3
v_gene: TRBV5-6
CDR3nt: TGTGCCAGCAGCAGGGGACACGTCACAGATACGCAGTATTTT
CDR3aa: CASSRGHVTDTQYF

abundance: few
d_gene: TRBD1
j_gene: TRBJ2-5
v_gene: TRBV20-1
CDR3nt: TGCAGTGCTAGAGGGGACAGGGGGCGAGAGACCCAGTACTTC
CDR3aa: CSARGDRGRETQYF

abundance: few
d_gene: TRBD1
j_gene: TRBJ1-5
v_gene: TRBV15
CDR3nt: TGTGCCACCAGCGTCGACAGGGCCAGGAATCAGCCCCAGCATTTT
CDR3aa: CATSVDRARNQPQHF

abundance: few
d_gene: TRBD2
j_gene: TRBJ2-4
v_gene: TRBV11-2
CDR3nt: TGTGCCAGCAGCGGCCCGACCGGGACTAGTTCTATTCAGTACTTC
CDR3aa: CASSGPTGTSSIQYF

abundance: NA
d_gene: NA
j_gene: TRBJ1-5
v_gene: TRBV28
CDR3nt: TGTGCCAGCAGTTTAACCGGGGGTCCTCAGCCCCAGCATTTT
CDR3aa: CASSLTGGPQPQHF

abundance: few
d_gene: TRBD1
j_gene: TRBJ2-2
v_gene: TRBV5-8
CDR3nt: TGTGCCAGCAAACCAAGGGGGCGGATGGACGGGGAGCTGTTTTTT
CDR3aa: CASKPRGRMDGELFF

abundance: once
d_gene: NA
j_gene: TRBJ1-6
v_gene: TRBV6-6
CDR3nt: TGTGCCAGCAGTTCTGGGGGGTCACCCCTCCACTTT
CDR3aa: CASSSGGSPLHF

abundance: NA
d_gene: NA
j_gene: TRBJ2-7
v_gene: TRBV7-9
CDR3nt: TGTGCCAGCAGCTCCCCGCCTGGTCTGGGACTCTACGAGCAGTACTTC
CDR3aa: CASSSPPGLGLYEQYF

abundance: NA
d_gene: NA
j_gene: TRBJ2-1
v_gene: TRBV24-1
CDR3nt: TGTGCCACCAGTGATTCGTTTCGGCGGGCCAATGAGCAGTTCTTC
CDR3aa: CATSDSFRRANEQFF

abundance: NA
d_gene: NA
j_gene: TRBJ1-1
v_gene: TRBV11-2
CDR3nt: TGTGCCAGCAGCTTAACGGGGGATTCTGCTTTCTTT
CDR3aa: CASSLTGDSAFF

abundance: few
d_gene: NA
j_gene: TRBJ2-7
v_gene: TRBV4-2
CDR3nt: TGTGCCAGCAGCCTGACGGCGACCCAGCACCCCTACGAGCAGTACTTC
CDR3aa: CASSLTATQHPYEQYF

abundance: few
d_gene: TRBD2
j_gene: TRBJ2-5
v_gene: TRBV29-1
CDR3nt: TGCAGCGTTGAGGACCCTAGCGGGGGAGACGGGTTGGAGACCCAGTACTTC
CDR3aa: CSVEDPSGGDGLETQYF

abundance: few
d_gene: NA
j_gene: TRBJ2-3
v_gene: TRBV21-1
CDR3nt: TGTGCCAGCGAGCCACGAAACCCCGTCGAGGGGGACGTCCCTAGCACAGATACGCAGTATTTT
CDR3aa: CASEPRNPVEGDVPSTDTQYF

abundance: NA
d_gene: NA
j_gene: TRBJ1-5
v_gene: TRBV2
CDR3nt: TGTGCCAGCAGATTAGACAGGTCCAATCAGCCCCAGCATTTT
CDR3aa: CASRLDRSNQPQHF

abundance: few
d_gene: NA
j_gene: TRBJ2-7
v_gene: TRBV7-2
CDR3nt: TGTGCCAGCAGCTTAGTATTGGGGAGTTCGGGGGAGCAGTACTTC
CDR3aa: CASSLVLGSSGEQYF

abundance: NA
d_gene: TRBD2
j_gene: TRBJ2-7
v_gene: TRBV5-1
CDR3nt: TGCGCCAGCAGCTTGGCCGGGACTAGCGTGGGCGAGCAGTACTTC
CDR3aa: CASSLAGTSVGEQYF

abundance: few
d_gene: TRBD2
j_gene: TRBJ2-7
v_gene: TRBV7-8
CDR3nt: TGTGCCAGCAGCCGACTTGGGACTAGCGGGAGCTCCTACGAGCAGTACTTC
CDR3aa: CASSRLGTSGSSYEQYF

abundance: NA
d_gene: TRBD2
j_gene: TRBJ2-3
v_gene: TRBV19
CDR3nt: TGTGCCAGTACCGTGACTAGCGGGAGATATACGCAGTATTTT
CDR3aa: CASTVTSGRYTQYF

abundance: few
d_gene: TRBD1
j_gene: TRBJ2-7
v_gene: TRBV29-1
CDR3nt: TGCAGCGTTGAAGACAGGACAGGGGGAATGGACGAGCAGTACTTC
CDR3aa: CSVEDRTGGMDEQYF

abundance: NA
d_gene: NA
j_gene: TRBJ2-1
v_gene: TRBV7-2
CDR3nt: TGTGCCAGCAGCTTAGTAGTGGGGCTTTACAATGAGCAGTTCTTC
CDR3aa: CASSLVVGLYNEQFF

abundance: NA
d_gene: NA
j_gene: TRBJ2-7
v_gene: TRBV5-6
CDR3nt: TGTGCCAGCAGCTTGTATAGAGGCGGACAAGGGGGTTACGAGCAGTACTTC
CDR3aa: CASSLYRGGQGGYEQYF

abundance: NA
d_gene: TRBD2
j_gene: TRBJ2-5
v_gene: TRBV20-1
CDR3nt: TGCAGTGCTAGAGACGGGACTAGCGGAGCTGAGACCCAGTACTTC
CDR3aa: CSARDGTSGAETQYF

abundance: NA
d_gene: TRBD2
j_gene: TRBJ2-2
v_gene: TRBV20-1
CDR3nt: TGCAGTGCTAGACTAGCGGGGGGTGGGGCCGGGGAGCTGTTTTTT
CDR3aa: CSARLAGGGAGELFF

abundance: few
d_gene: TRBD1
j_gene: TRBJ1-2
v_gene: TRBV5-1
CDR3nt: TGCGCCAGCAGCTGGGACAGGGGTGCGGATGGCTACACCTTC
CDR3aa: CASSWDRGADGYTF